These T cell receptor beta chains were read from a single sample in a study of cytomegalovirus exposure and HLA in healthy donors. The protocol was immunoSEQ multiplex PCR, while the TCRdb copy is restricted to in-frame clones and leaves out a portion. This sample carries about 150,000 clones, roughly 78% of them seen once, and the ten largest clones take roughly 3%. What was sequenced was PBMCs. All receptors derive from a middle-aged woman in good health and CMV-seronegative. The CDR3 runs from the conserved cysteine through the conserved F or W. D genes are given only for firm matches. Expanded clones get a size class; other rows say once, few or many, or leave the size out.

CDR3nt: TGTGCCAGCAGCGTCCCGGGACAGAGAGTGAACACTGAAGCTTTCTTT
CDR3aa: CASSVPGQRVNTEAFF
d_gene: TRBD1
abundance: NA
v_gene: TRBV7-9
j_gene: TRBJ1-1

CDR3nt: TGTGCCAGCTCACCAGGGGGCCTGAACACTGAAGCTTTCTTT
CDR3aa: CASSPGGLNTEAFF
d_gene: NA
abundance: NA
v_gene: TRBV18
j_gene: TRBJ1-1

CDR3nt: TGTGCCAGCTCACCGGACAGGGTGAGCAATCAGCCCCAGCATTTT
CDR3aa: CASSPDRVSNQPQHF
d_gene: TRBD1
abundance: few
v_gene: TRBV18
j_gene: TRBJ1-5

CDR3nt: TGTGCCAGCAGGGGGGGTCAGGTTGGTTCGGATGGCTACACCTTC
CDR3aa: CASRGGQVGSDGYTF
d_gene: NA
abundance: NA
v_gene: TRBV11-2
j_gene: TRBJ1-2

CDR3nt: TGTGCCAGTAAACTACAGGACCAAGAGACCCAGTACTTC
CDR3aa: CASKLQDQETQYF
d_gene: NA
abundance: NA
v_gene: TRBV19
j_gene: TRBJ2-5

CDR3nt: TGTGCCAGCAGCGCCGGGACAGGGGGCACAGATACGCAGTATTTT
CDR3aa: CASSAGTGGTDTQYF
d_gene: TRBD1
abundance: NA
v_gene: TRBV9
j_gene: TRBJ2-3

CDR3nt: TGTGCCAGCAGCCAAACCCTGAGCGGGGGGACCACAGATACGCAGTATTTT
CDR3aa: CASSQTLSGGTTDTQYF
d_gene: TRBD2
abundance: NA
v_gene: TRBV14
j_gene: TRBJ2-3

CDR3nt: TGTGCCAGCAGCTTGTGGGCGACAGGGCTATCTAACTATGGCTACACCTTC
CDR3aa: CASSLWATGLSNYGYTF
d_gene: TRBD1
abundance: NA
v_gene: TRBV5-4
j_gene: TRBJ1-2

CDR3nt: TGTGCCAGTAGTATTGGTGGAGGAGGCACTGAAGCTTTCTTT
CDR3aa: CASSIGGGGTEAFF
d_gene: NA
abundance: NA
v_gene: TRBV19
j_gene: TRBJ1-1

CDR3nt: TGTGCCAGCAGTTTTAACAGCTTTAACTATGGCTACACCTTC
CDR3aa: CASSFNSFNYGYTF
d_gene: NA
abundance: NA
v_gene: TRBV28
j_gene: TRBJ1-2

CDR3nt: TGTGCCAGCAGTTACGCGGTCCTAAACTATGGCTACACCTTC
CDR3aa: CASSYAVLNYGYTF
d_gene: NA
abundance: NA
v_gene: TRBV2
j_gene: TRBJ1-2

CDR3nt: TGCGCCAGCGGGCGAACAGGGATTAATTCACCCCTCCACTTT
CDR3aa: CASGRTGINSPLHF
d_gene: NA
abundance: NA
v_gene: TRBV4-1
j_gene: TRBJ1-6

CDR3nt: TGTGCCAGCAGTTACTCGAGGGCCACTGAAGCTTTCTTT
CDR3aa: CASSYSRATEAFF
d_gene: NA
abundance: NA
v_gene: TRBV6-5
j_gene: TRBJ1-1

CDR3nt: TGCGCCAGCAGACAAACTGGGGGGTATGGCTACACCTTC
CDR3aa: CASRQTGGYGYTF
d_gene: NA
abundance: NA
v_gene: TRBV4-1
j_gene: TRBJ1-2

CDR3nt: TGTGCCAGCAGCGGGGCAGTGAACACTGAAGCTTTCTTT
CDR3aa: CASSGAVNTEAFF
d_gene: NA
abundance: NA
v_gene: TRBV5-6
j_gene: TRBJ1-1

CDR3nt: TGCGCCAGCAGCGTACAGGGGGCGAGAACTGAAGCTTTCTTT
CDR3aa: CASSVQGARTEAFF
d_gene: TRBD1
abundance: NA
v_gene: TRBV5-1
j_gene: TRBJ1-1

CDR3nt: TGCGCCAGCAGCTTACAACCGGGACAGAACTCTGGAAACACCATATATTTT
CDR3aa: CASSLQPGQNSGNTIYF
d_gene: TRBD1
abundance: NA
v_gene: TRBV5-1
j_gene: TRBJ1-3

CDR3nt: TGTGCCAGTATAGACTGGTACTCTGGGGCCAACGTCCTGACTTTC
CDR3aa: CASIDWYSGANVLTF
d_gene: NA
abundance: NA
v_gene: TRBV19
j_gene: TRBJ2-6

CDR3nt: TGTGCCAGCAGCTTAGATCATTACACTGAAGCTTTCTTT
CDR3aa: CASSLDHYTEAFF
d_gene: NA
abundance: NA
v_gene: TRBV7-2
j_gene: TRBJ1-1

CDR3nt: TGTGCCAGCAGTTTCGAAAATCCGGGACAGGGAGCCTACACCTTC
CDR3aa: CASSFENPGQGAYTF
d_gene: TRBD1
abundance: NA
v_gene: TRBV28
j_gene: TRBJ1-2

CDR3nt: TGCGCCAGCAGCCAAAGGGACAGGGGTACAGCTAATGAAAAACTGTTTTTT
CDR3aa: CASSQRDRGTANEKLFF
d_gene: TRBD1
abundance: NA
v_gene: TRBV4-1
j_gene: TRBJ1-4

CDR3nt: TGTGCCAGCAGTTGGTCGACAGGGAGGTACGAGCAGTACTTC
CDR3aa: CASSWSTGRYEQYF
d_gene: NA
abundance: NA
v_gene: TRBV2
j_gene: TRBJ2-7

CDR3nt: TGTGCCAGCAGCTCCTACAGGGGCCGAGCCTACGAGCAGTACTTC
CDR3aa: CASSSYRGRAYEQYF
d_gene: TRBD1
abundance: few
v_gene: TRBV7-9
j_gene: TRBJ2-7

CDR3nt: TGCGCCAGTGGCGGACAGGGTTCCTACAATGAGCAGTTCTTC
CDR3aa: CASGGQGSYNEQFF
d_gene: TRBD1
abundance: NA
v_gene: TRBV5-1
j_gene: TRBJ2-1

CDR3nt: TGCGCCAGCAGTGCCAGGGGGCAAGAGACCCAGTACTTC
CDR3aa: CASSARGQETQYF
d_gene: TRBD1
abundance: NA
v_gene: TRBV10-1
j_gene: TRBJ2-5

CDR3nt: TGTGCCAGCAGCCCGGGTCATAGCAATCAGCCCCAGCATTTT
CDR3aa: CASSPGHSNQPQHF
d_gene: NA
abundance: NA
v_gene: TRBV5-8
j_gene: TRBJ1-5

CDR3nt: TGCGCCAGCAGCGGACAGGGAATAAGTCAGCCCCAGCATTTT
CDR3aa: CASSGQGISQPQHF
d_gene: TRBD1
abundance: NA
v_gene: TRBV4-1
j_gene: TRBJ1-5

CDR3nt: TGTGCCAGCGGGGACACGAACTATGGCTACACCTTC
CDR3aa: CASGDTNYGYTF
d_gene: NA
abundance: once
v_gene: TRBV6-1
j_gene: TRBJ1-2

CDR3nt: TGCGCCAGCAGCCAACTAGGGGGCACGGATGGCTACACCTTC
CDR3aa: CASSQLGGTDGYTF
d_gene: TRBD1
abundance: NA
v_gene: TRBV5-1
j_gene: TRBJ1-2

CDR3nt: TGTGCCAGCAGCTACCGGGACTACTACACCTTC
CDR3aa: CASSYRDYYTF
d_gene: NA
abundance: NA
v_gene: TRBV7-9
j_gene: TRBJ1-2

CDR3nt: TGCGCCAGCAGCCGGGGCGACAGGGGAATGAGAGATTATAATTCACCCCTCCACTTT
CDR3aa: CASSRGDRGMRDYNSPLHF
d_gene: TRBD1
abundance: NA
v_gene: TRBV5-1
j_gene: TRBJ1-6

CDR3nt: TGTGCCAGCAGCCGGCATCGGGGTAGCGGGGAAGAGACCCAGTACTTC
CDR3aa: CASSRHRGSGEETQYF
d_gene: TRBD2
abundance: NA
v_gene: TRBV4-2
j_gene: TRBJ2-5

CDR3nt: TGTGCCAGCAGCGAATCGGGGGAGTACTATGGCTACACCTTC
CDR3aa: CASSESGEYYGYTF
d_gene: NA
abundance: few
v_gene: TRBV6-1
j_gene: TRBJ1-2

CDR3nt: TGTGCCAGCAAACGTACCGGGACAGGGTTTTGGGAGCAGTACTTC
CDR3aa: CASKRTGTGFWEQYF
d_gene: TRBD1
abundance: few
v_gene: TRBV6-5
j_gene: TRBJ2-7

CDR3nt: TGCGCCAGCAGTGGACAGGGGGCGTCTTCTGAAGCTTTCTTT
CDR3aa: CASSGQGASSEAFF
d_gene: TRBD1
abundance: NA
v_gene: TRBV10-2
j_gene: TRBJ1-1

CDR3nt: TGCGCCAGCAGCTTGGGGGGCGAGGATACGCAGTATTTT
CDR3aa: CASSLGGEDTQYF
d_gene: NA
abundance: once
v_gene: TRBV5-1
j_gene: TRBJ2-3

CDR3nt: TGTGCCAGCAGTCCGTTCCAGGGTTTTAACACTGAAGCTTTCTTT
CDR3aa: CASSPFQGFNTEAFF
d_gene: NA
abundance: once
v_gene: TRBV6-1
j_gene: TRBJ1-1

CDR3nt: TGTGCCAGCACCCCGGGGGGCACAGATACGCAGTATTTT
CDR3aa: CASTPGGTDTQYF
d_gene: NA
abundance: NA
v_gene: TRBV28
j_gene: TRBJ2-3

CDR3nt: TGTGCCAGCAGTTCACGGGGACAGGGAGGAACTGAAGCTTTCTTT
CDR3aa: CASSSRGQGGTEAFF
d_gene: TRBD1
abundance: NA
v_gene: TRBV6-6
j_gene: TRBJ1-1

CDR3nt: TGTGCCAGCAGCGCCCGGGTCCTCAATGAAAAACTGTTTTTT
CDR3aa: CASSARVLNEKLFF
d_gene: NA
abundance: NA
v_gene: TRBV7-2
j_gene: TRBJ1-4

CDR3nt: TGTGCCATCGACGACAGGTTTAACTATGGCTACACCTTC
CDR3aa: CAIDDRFNYGYTF
d_gene: NA
abundance: NA
v_gene: TRBV28
j_gene: TRBJ1-2

CDR3nt: TGTGCCAGCAGTACACCGGGACAGGGGGCGAGAGAGCAGTTCTTC
CDR3aa: CASSTPGQGAREQFF
d_gene: TRBD1
abundance: NA
v_gene: TRBV28
j_gene: TRBJ2-1

CDR3nt: TGTGCCAGCAGCTGGGGACAGGGAAGGTCGGACGAGCAGTACTTC
CDR3aa: CASSWGQGRSDEQYF
d_gene: TRBD1
abundance: few
v_gene: TRBV11-3
j_gene: TRBJ2-7

CDR3nt: TGTGCCAGTCGACAGTCCCTTTACACTGAAGCTTTCTTT
CDR3aa: CASRQSLYTEAFF
d_gene: NA
abundance: NA
v_gene: TRBV19
j_gene: TRBJ1-1

CDR3nt: TGTGCCAGCAGTTCGTCAGATACGCAGTATTTT
CDR3aa: CASSSSDTQYF
d_gene: NA
abundance: once
v_gene: TRBV6-5
j_gene: TRBJ2-3

CDR3nt: TGTGCCAGCAGCTTAGAAGCGGGGTTCTACAATGAGCAGTTCTTC
CDR3aa: CASSLEAGFYNEQFF
d_gene: TRBD2
abundance: NA
v_gene: TRBV7-2
j_gene: TRBJ2-1

CDR3nt: TGTGCCAGCAGCGTAGCGGGGGGCGCGGACATTCAGTACTTC
CDR3aa: CASSVAGGADIQYF
d_gene: NA
abundance: NA
v_gene: TRBV9
j_gene: TRBJ2-4

CDR3nt: TGTGCCAGCAAGGACAAGGACACAGATACGCAGTATTTT
CDR3aa: CASKDKDTDTQYF
d_gene: NA
abundance: NA
v_gene: TRBV9
j_gene: TRBJ2-3

CDR3nt: TGTGCCACCAGCAGATACACAGGGGGCTCACAGCCCCAGCATTTT
CDR3aa: CATSRYTGGSQPQHF
d_gene: TRBD1
abundance: NA
v_gene: TRBV15
j_gene: TRBJ1-5

CDR3nt: TGTGCCAGCAGCTTGCCAGGGAAAGAGACCCAGTACTTC
CDR3aa: CASSLPGKETQYF
d_gene: NA
abundance: NA
v_gene: TRBV5-6
j_gene: TRBJ2-5

CDR3nt: TGTGCCATCAGTGAACCTGCAGGGGAGTACACTGAAGCTTTCTTT
CDR3aa: CAISEPAGEYTEAFF
d_gene: NA
abundance: NA
v_gene: TRBV10-3
j_gene: TRBJ1-1

CDR3nt: TGCGCCAGCAGCTTGGAGGCAGGCTACTATGGCTACACCTTC
CDR3aa: CASSLEAGYYGYTF
d_gene: NA
abundance: NA
v_gene: TRBV5-1
j_gene: TRBJ1-2

CDR3nt: TGCGCCAGCAGCCAGCCGACAGGGGGGAATGGAAACACCATATATTTT
CDR3aa: CASSQPTGGNGNTIYF
d_gene: TRBD1
abundance: NA
v_gene: TRBV4-1
j_gene: TRBJ1-3

CDR3nt: TGTGCCAGCAGCTTAGGGAACAGCCCGAACACCGGGGAGCTGTTTTTT
CDR3aa: CASSLGNSPNTGELFF
d_gene: NA
abundance: NA
v_gene: TRBV7-8
j_gene: TRBJ2-2

CDR3nt: TGCGCCAGCAGCCGGTCGGACAGGGGACGAGGGGAGCAGTACTTC
CDR3aa: CASSRSDRGRGEQYF
d_gene: TRBD1
abundance: few
v_gene: TRBV4-1
j_gene: TRBJ2-7

CDR3nt: TGTGCCAGCAGCAAAGCGCTTCGCCGCCCGGACAGGGATCGTGGCTACACCTTC
CDR3aa: CASSKALRRPDRDRGYTF
d_gene: NA
abundance: NA
v_gene: TRBV21-1
j_gene: TRBJ1-2

CDR3nt: TGCGCCAGCAGCCAGGTCGCGGGGGGGGCCGAGACCCAGTACTTC
CDR3aa: CASSQVAGGAETQYF
d_gene: TRBD2
abundance: few
v_gene: TRBV4-1
j_gene: TRBJ2-5

CDR3nt: TGTGCCAGCAGTTACGATAACGCAGGGTCTAATTCACCCCTCCACTTT
CDR3aa: CASSYDNAGSNSPLHF
d_gene: NA
abundance: NA
v_gene: TRBV6-5
j_gene: TRBJ1-6

CDR3nt: TGTGCCAGCAGTGAGGGCCTCTACCAAGAGACCCAGTACTTC
CDR3aa: CASSEGLYQETQYF
d_gene: NA
abundance: NA
v_gene: TRBV2
j_gene: TRBJ2-5

CDR3nt: TGTGCCAGCACTGGGGGCCAATCCTATAATTCACCCCTCCACTTT
CDR3aa: CASTGGQSYNSPLHF
d_gene: NA
abundance: NA
v_gene: TRBV2
j_gene: TRBJ1-6